The clone carrying this T cell receptor (beta chain) occurred many times. Its antigen is not known. The data are from a study of T cell repertoires in cytomegalovirus infection. TCRdb redid the calling of the reads with MiXCR, one entry per CDR3 protein. The data show roughly 100,000 distinct CDR3 sequences, approximately 15% seen once. Study findings and constraints: In two of eight donors, the top clonotype was HLA-C-restricted CMV-specific. Summed public TCR beta family frequency identified CMV carriers bearing the relevant HLA.

This CDR3 has 12 residues. The ends were cut back, 6 bases at V and 3 bases at J, with 9 bases in the middle. J is TRBJ2-7 and V is TRBV12-3 or TRBV12-4; D might be TRBD1 or TRBD2, each matching 6 bases. Sequencing was carried out using PBMCs. The receptor was derived from a human donor in good health (CMV status not recorded). Some clones in this sample may be carry-over from other donors' samples. The CDR3 DNA follows: TGTGCCAGCAGAGAGGGGGGCTACGAGCAGTACTTC. Encoded protein: CASREGGYEQYF.